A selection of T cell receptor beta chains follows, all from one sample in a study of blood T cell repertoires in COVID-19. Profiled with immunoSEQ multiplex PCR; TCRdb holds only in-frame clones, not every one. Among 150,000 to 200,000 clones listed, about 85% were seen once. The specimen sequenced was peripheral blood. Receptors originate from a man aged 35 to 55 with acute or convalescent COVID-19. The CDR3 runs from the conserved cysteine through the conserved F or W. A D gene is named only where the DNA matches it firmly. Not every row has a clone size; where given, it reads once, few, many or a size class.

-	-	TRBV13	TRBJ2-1	CASSLPGGRNEQFF	TGTGCCAGCAGCTTACCGGGGGGCCGAAATGAGCAGTTCTTC
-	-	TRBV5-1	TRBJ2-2	CASSLGTTNTGELFF	TGCGCCAGCAGCTTGGGCACAACGAACACCGGGGAGCTGTTTTTT
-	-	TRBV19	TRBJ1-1	CASIQGSRNTEAFF	TGTGCCAGTATCCAGGGTTCCCGGAACACTGAAGCTTTCTTT
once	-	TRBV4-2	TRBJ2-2	CASSQDWASYTGELFF	TGTGCCAGCAGCCAAGATTGGGCCAGCTACACCGGGGAGCTGTTTTTT
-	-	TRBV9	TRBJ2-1	CASSVGGGVNNEQFF	TGTGCCAGCAGCGTAGGAGGGGGGGTTAACAATGAGCAGTTCTTC
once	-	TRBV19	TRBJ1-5	CASTHQRGGYNQPQHF	TGTGCCAGTACTCACCAGCGCGGCGGATACAATCAGCCCCAGCATTTT
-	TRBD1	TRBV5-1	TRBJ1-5	CASSEGQASNQPQHF	TGCGCCAGCAGCGAAGGACAGGCTAGCAATCAGCCCCAGCATTTT
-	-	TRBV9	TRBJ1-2	CASNSNYGYTF	TGTGCCAGCAACTCTAACTATGGCTACACCTTC
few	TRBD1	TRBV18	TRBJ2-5	CASSTGTGGETQYF	TGTGCCAGCTCAACCGGGACAGGGGGAGAGACCCAGTACTTC
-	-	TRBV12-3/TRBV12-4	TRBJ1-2	CASSFGQTYGYTF	TGTGCCAGCAGTTTTGGGCAGACCTATGGCTACACCTTC
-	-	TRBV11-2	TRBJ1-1	CASSLDGGFNRASDTEAFF	TGTGCCAGCAGCTTAGATGGGGGTTTCAACAGGGCGAGCGACACTGAAGCTTTCTTT
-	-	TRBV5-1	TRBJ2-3	CASQIQGTDTQYF	TGCGCCAGCCAGATACAGGGCACAGATACGCAGTATTTT
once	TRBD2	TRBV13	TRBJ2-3	CASSSLGLAGVFSTDTQYF	TGTGCCAGCAGCTCTCTCGGACTAGCGGGGGTTTTTAGCACAGATACGCAGTATTTT
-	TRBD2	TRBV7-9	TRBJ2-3	CASSTTSGGDTDTQYF	TGTGCCAGCAGCACGACTAGCGGGGGAGACACAGATACGCAGTATTTT
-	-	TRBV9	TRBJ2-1	CASSVGGRTGDEQFF	TGTGCCAGCAGCGTAGGTGGGAGGACAGGCGATGAGCAGTTCTTC
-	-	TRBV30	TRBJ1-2	CAWATSVGYTF	TGTGCCTGGGCCACGAGCGTCGGCTACACCTTC
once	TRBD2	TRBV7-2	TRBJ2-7	CASSVGTSGGGSEQYF	TGTGCCAGCAGCGTCGGGACTAGCGGGGGGGGAAGCGAGCAGTACTTC
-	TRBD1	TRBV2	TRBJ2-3	CASRDRKYSDTQYF	TGTGCCAGCAGGGACAGGAAGTATTCAGATACGCAGTATTTT
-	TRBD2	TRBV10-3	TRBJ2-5	CAISVGAGTQETQYF	TGTGCCATCAGCGTTGGAGCGGGGACCCAAGAGACCCAGTACTTC
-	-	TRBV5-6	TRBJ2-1	CASSLARGPSYNEQFF	TGTGCCAGCAGCTTGGCTAGGGGTCCGTCCTACAATGAGCAGTTCTTC
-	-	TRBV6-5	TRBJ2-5	CASSYQIQETQYF	TGTGCCAGCAGTTACCAGATACAAGAGACCCAGTACTTC
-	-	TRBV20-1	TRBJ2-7	CSASRSSGPYEQYF	TGCAGTGCCAGTAGAAGTAGCGGCCCCTACGAGCAGTACTTC
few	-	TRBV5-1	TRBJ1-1	CASSWGLTMNTEAFF	TGCGCCAGCAGCTGGGGACTTACTATGAACACTGAAGCTTTCTTT
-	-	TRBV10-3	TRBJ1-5	CAISEPSSGTQPQHF	TGTGCCATCAGTGAGCCCTCGTCGGGTACTCAGCCCCAGCATTTT
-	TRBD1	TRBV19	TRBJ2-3	CASTSGQGSTDTQYF	TGTGCCAGTACCTCAGGACAGGGGAGCACAGATACGCAGTATTTT
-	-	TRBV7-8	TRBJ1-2	CASSTGNGYGYTF	TGTGCCAGCAGCACTGGTAACGGCTATGGCTACACCTTC
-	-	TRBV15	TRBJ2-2	CATRRGGGDTGELFF	TGTGCCACCAGGAGAGGCGGGGGCGACACCGGGGAGCTGTTTTTT
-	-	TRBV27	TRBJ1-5	CASFGRGSNQPQHF	TGTGCCAGCTTCGGAAGGGGGTCCAATCAGCCCCAGCATTTT
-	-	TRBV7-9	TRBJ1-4	CASSLDAGEINEKLFF	TGTGCCAGCAGCTTAGACGCCGGGGAGATTAATGAAAAACTGTTTTTT
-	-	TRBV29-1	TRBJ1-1	CSVDAGLNTEAFF	TGCAGCGTTGACGCGGGCCTGAACACTGAAGCTTTCTTT
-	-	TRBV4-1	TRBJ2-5	CASSQRGLNDKTQYF	TGCGCCAGCAGCCAAAGGGGACTGAACGATAAGACCCAGTACTTC
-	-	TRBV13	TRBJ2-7	CASSLVAGANYEQYF	TGTGCCAGCAGCTTAGTGGCAGGGGCGAACTACGAGCAGTACTTC